Given below is one T cell receptor (beta chain) in context. No antigen is known for it. This specimen comes from a study of a mutant IDH1 vaccine in newly diagnosed glioma. At the level of the study: Patients received vaccination from 4-6 weeks after radiotherapy alone, or with temozolomide cycles. General study results and limits: There seemed to be no relation between pseudoprogression and changes in top peripheral T cell clonotypes.

Germline CDR1 reads SGHRS; CDR2 reads YFSETQ. Trimming took off 0 bases at V and 2 bases at J, with 11 bases between the two ends. This CDR3 has 15 residues. Time point of the sample: week 11, during vaccination. Mutant IDH1 20-mer peptide, at 300 ug, made up each vaccine dose, with topical imiquimod. The table came from immunoSEQ multiplex PCR; TCRdb's copy has only in-frame clones and leaves some out. The sample holds roughly 57,000 clones, around 91% seen once. Sequencing was performed on PBMCs, taken from a glioma patient whose treatment included an IDH1 peptide vaccine. This receptor was obtained from a man aged 40-55 years with glioma. V gene TRBV5-1 combines with J gene TRBJ1-1; D unresolved. For the CDR3, the DNA is TGCGCCAGCAGCTTGGAAGGTAACCGCAACACTGAAGCTTTCTTT. Its protein product is CASSLEGNRNTEAFF.